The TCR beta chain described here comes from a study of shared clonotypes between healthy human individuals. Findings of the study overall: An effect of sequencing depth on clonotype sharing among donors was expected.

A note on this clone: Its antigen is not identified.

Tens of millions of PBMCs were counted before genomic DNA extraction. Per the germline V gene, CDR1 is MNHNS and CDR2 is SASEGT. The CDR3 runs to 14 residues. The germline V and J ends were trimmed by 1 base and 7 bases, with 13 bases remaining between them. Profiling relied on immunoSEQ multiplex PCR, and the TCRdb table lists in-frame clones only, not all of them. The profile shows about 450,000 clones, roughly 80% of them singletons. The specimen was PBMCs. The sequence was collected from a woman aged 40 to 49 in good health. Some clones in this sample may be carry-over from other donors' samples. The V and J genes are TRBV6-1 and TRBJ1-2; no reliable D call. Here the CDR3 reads CASSEVARVVGYTF. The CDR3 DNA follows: TGTGCCAGCAGTGAAGTGGCTCGCGTAGTTGGCTACACCTTC.